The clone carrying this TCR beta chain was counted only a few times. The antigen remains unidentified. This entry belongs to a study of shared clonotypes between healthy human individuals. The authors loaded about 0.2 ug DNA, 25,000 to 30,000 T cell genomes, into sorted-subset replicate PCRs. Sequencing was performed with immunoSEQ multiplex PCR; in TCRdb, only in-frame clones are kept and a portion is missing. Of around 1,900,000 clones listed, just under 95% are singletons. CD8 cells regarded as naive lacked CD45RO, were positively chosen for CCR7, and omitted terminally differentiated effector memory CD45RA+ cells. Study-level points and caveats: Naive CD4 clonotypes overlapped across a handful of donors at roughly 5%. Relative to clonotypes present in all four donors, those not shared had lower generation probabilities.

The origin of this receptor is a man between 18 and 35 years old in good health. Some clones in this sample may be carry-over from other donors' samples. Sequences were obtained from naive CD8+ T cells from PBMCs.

This CDR3 is CASSPVTNQPQHF. As DNA, the CDR3 is TGTGCCAGTAGCCCGGTGACAAATCAGCCCCAGCATTTT. The chain is built from TRBV19 and TRBJ1-5; D remains ambiguous. V gave up 6 bases and J gave up 4 bases, with 10 bases separating them. The CDR3 has 13 amino acids. Germline CDR1 LNHDA, CDR2 SQIVND (reference sequence).